A selection of T cell receptor beta chains follows, all from one sample in a study of cytomegalovirus exposure and HLA in healthy donors. TCRdb's copy holds only in-frame clones and misses some; the assay was immunoSEQ multiplex PCR. Of some 140,000 clones in the sample, 60% to 85% were seen once. Sequenced sample: PBMCs. The receptors originated from a woman aged 35 to 49 in good health and CMV-seronegative. Both conserved end residues are part of each CDR3. Each record gives: D gene, J gene, clone size, V gene, CDR3 DNA, CDR3 protein. D genes are given only for firm matches. Only some rows state a clone size, as once, few, many or a class for expanded clones.

>NA|TRBJ1-1|NA|TRBV4-1
TGCGCCAGCAGCCGGGCAGACCGCCCGAACACTGAAGCTTTCTTT
CASSRADRPNTEAFF
>TRBD1|TRBJ1-1|NA|TRBV10-3
TGTGCCACCTGGACAGGGGAGAACACTGAAGCTTTCTTT
CATWTGENTEAFF
>TRBD1|TRBJ1-1|NA|TRBV28
TGTGCCAGCAGGAGTTTTCCAGACAGGGGTGGAGCGGCTTTCTTT
CASRSFPDRGGAAFF
>TRBD1|TRBJ1-6|NA|TRBV28
TGTGCCAGCAGTTTTGGGACAGGCCCTTATTCACCCCTCCACTTT
CASSFGTGPYSPLHF
>TRBD1|TRBJ1-2|NA|TRBV5-1
TGCGCCAGCAGCTTGCTCGGGACAGACTATGGCTACACCTTC
CASSLLGTDYGYTF
>TRBD2|TRBJ2-6|NA|TRBV5-1
TGCGCCAGCAGCTTGACGGGAGGAAGGGGTGGGGCCAACGTCCTGACTTTC
CASSLTGGRGGANVLTF
>TRBD1|TRBJ2-7|once|TRBV6-6
TGTGCCAGCAGTTCGACAGGGCCTTCTACCTACGAGCAGTACTTC
CASSSTGPSTYEQYF
>NA|TRBJ2-7|NA|TRBV29-1
TGCAGCGTGGGGAGGGGGGGGATCTACGAGCAGTACTTC
CSVGRGGIYEQYF
>TRBD1|TRBJ1-1|NA|TRBV7-8
TGTGCCAGCAGTTTCTCAAACCGGGACAGGGGGTTTGCAGCTGAAGCTTTCTTT
CASSFSNRDRGFAAEAFF
>NA|TRBJ1-5|once|TRBV10-3
TGTGCCATCAGTCCACAGGATAGCAATCAGCCCCAGCATTTT
CAISPQDSNQPQHF
>NA|TRBJ1-5|few|TRBV5-8
TGTGCCAGCAGTTTTACCGGAAGGCTAGGTCAGCCCCAGCATTTT
CASSFTGRLGQPQHF
>NA|TRBJ2-7|NA|TRBV27
TGTGCCAGCTGTTCCGCGGCTCGGACTCTTTACGAGCAGTACTTC
CASCSAARTLYEQYF
>NA|TRBJ2-5|NA|TRBV28
TGTGCCACCTACGGACAGACCCAAGAGACCCAGTACTTC
CATYGQTQETQYF
>TRBD1|TRBJ2-2|NA|TRBV5-1
TGCGCCAGCGTTTTGACAGGGGGCACCGGGGAGCTGTTTTTT
CASVLTGGTGELFF
>NA|TRBJ2-7|NA|TRBV28
TGTGCCAGCACCGCAGGTTCCTACGAGCAGTACTTC
CASTAGSYEQYF
>TRBD1|TRBJ1-1|NA|TRBV5-1
TGCGCCAGCAGCTTGGGGGACAGGGGTCTTCCGAACACTGAAGCTTTCTTT
CASSLGDRGLPNTEAFF
>NA|TRBJ1-4|NA|TRBV11-2
TGTGCCAGCAGCCATCAGGGAACTAATGAAAAACTGTTTTTT
CASSHQGTNEKLFF
>TRBD2|TRBJ2-7|NA|TRBV7-9
TGTGCCAGCAGCCCTCCCGGGACTAGTAGTAGCGAGCAGTACTTC
CASSPPGTSSSEQYF
>TRBD1|TRBJ2-7|NA|TRBV15
TGTGCCACCAGCAGAGATCGGGGGACAGGGTCCTACGAGCAGTACTTC
CATSRDRGTGSYEQYF
>TRBD2|TRBJ2-7|NA|TRBV28
TGTGCCAGCAGTTTAAGTAGCGGGCTTACCTACGAGCAGTACTTC
CASSLSSGLTYEQYF
>NA|TRBJ1-2|NA|TRBV6-5
TGTGCCAGCAGGGATTCAGGGTCTAACTATGGCTACACCTTC
CASRDSGSNYGYTF
>NA|TRBJ2-2|once|TRBV10-3
TGTGCCATCAGTGAGACCGGACAGCGCACTAGGGCACCCGGGGAGCTGTTTTTT
CAISETGQRTRAPGELFF
>TRBD1|TRBJ2-1|few|TRBV28
TGTGCCAGCAGAGGGGACAGCAATGAGCAGTTCTTC
CASRGDSNEQFF
>NA|TRBJ1-2|NA|TRBV10-3
TGTGCCATCAGTGAGTCGGGGGGGCGGCTCCATGGCTACACCTTC
CAISESGGRLHGYTF
>NA|TRBJ2-5|once|TRBV21-1
TGTGCCAGCAGCAAAACAGGGGGTTACTGTACGGAGACCCAGTACTTC
CASSKTGGYCTETQYF
>TRBD1|TRBJ1-1|NA|TRBV19
TGTGCCAGTAGGGTCCGGGACAGCGAAGCTTTCTTT
CASRVRDSEAFF
>NA|TRBJ1-2|NA|TRBV5-1
TGCGCCAGCAGCTTCCAGGGTAGTGACCAGGGCTATGGCTACACCTTC
CASSFQGSDQGYGYTF
>NA|TRBJ1-1|NA|TRBV19
TGTGCCAGTAGTGCGGTGCTGAACACTGAAGCTTTCTTT
CASSAVLNTEAFF
>NA|TRBJ1-4|NA|TRBV4-1
TGCGCCAGCAGCCAAGCATGGGGCCTCACTAATGAAAAACTGTTTTTT
CASSQAWGLTNEKLFF
>NA|TRBJ1-6|once|TRBV27
TGTGCCAGCGGGGCAGAATTACGGTCACCCCTCCACTTT
CASGAELRSPLHF
>TRBD1|TRBJ2-5|NA|TRBV10-3
TGTGCCATCAGCCACAGGGGAGTGGGAGAGACCCAGTACTTC
CAISHRGVGETQYF
>NA|TRBJ1-2|few|TRBV27
TGTGCCAGCAGTTTATCAATGTCGGCGGCAAGCTATGGCTACACCTTC
CASSLSMSAASYGYTF
>NA|TRBJ2-2|NA|TRBV2
TGTGCCAGCAGTGAAACAGGAGCTTTGGCTTTGCCGCGGGAGCTGTTTTTT
CASSETGALALPRELFF
>TRBD2|TRBJ2-3|NA|TRBV10-3
TGTGCCATCAGAGGACTAGCGGGAGGAGATACGCAGTATTTT
CAIRGLAGGDTQYF
>TRBD1|TRBJ2-7|NA|TRBV7-7
TGTGCTAGCAGCTTTGGTGGGGACAGCTCCTACGAGCAGTACTTC
CASSFGGDSSYEQYF
>NA|TRBJ2-7|NA|TRBV6-5
TGTGCCAGCAGCGCAGGCTACGAGCAGTACTTC
CASSAGYEQYF
>NA|TRBJ2-5|few|TRBV10-3
TGTGCCATCAGTGAGTTCGGGGAGACCCAGTACTTC
CAISEFGETQYF
>TRBD1|TRBJ2-3|few|TRBV28
TGTGCCAGCATCCCCCCGACAGGGCCTAGCACAGATACGCAGTATTTT
CASIPPTGPSTDTQYF
>NA|TRBJ2-6|few|TRBV6-4
TGTGCCAGCAGTGACCACAGGGATGGGGCCAACGTCCTGACTTTC
CASSDHRDGANVLTF